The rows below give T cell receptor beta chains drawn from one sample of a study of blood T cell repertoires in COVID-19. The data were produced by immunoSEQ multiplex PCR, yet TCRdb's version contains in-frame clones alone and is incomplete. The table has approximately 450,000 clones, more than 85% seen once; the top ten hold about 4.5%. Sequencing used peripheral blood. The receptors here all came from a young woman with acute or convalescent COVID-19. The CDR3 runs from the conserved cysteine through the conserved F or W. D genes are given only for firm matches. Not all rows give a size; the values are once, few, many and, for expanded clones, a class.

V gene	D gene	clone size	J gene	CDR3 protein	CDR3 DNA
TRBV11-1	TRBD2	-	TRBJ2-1	CASRADRGGQRNEQFF	TGTGCCAGCAGGGCCGACCGGGGGGGCCAAAGGAATGAGCAGTTCTTC
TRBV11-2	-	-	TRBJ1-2	CASRPQSSGYTF	TGTGCCAGCAGACCACAGAGTAGTGGCTACACCTTC
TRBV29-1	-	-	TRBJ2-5	CSVELGARQETQYF	TGCAGCGTTGAACTGGGGGCGCGGCAAGAGACCCAGTACTTC
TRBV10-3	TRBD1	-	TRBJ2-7	CAISVGQGAYEQYF	TGTGCCATCAGTGTAGGACAGGGGGCCTACGAGCAGTACTTC
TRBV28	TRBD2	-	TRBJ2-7	CASKVSGGYDEQYF	TGTGCCAGCAAAGTTAGCGGGGGGTACGACGAGCAGTACTTC
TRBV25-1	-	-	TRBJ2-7	CASKGVSPNEQYF	TGTGCCAGCAAGGGGGTGTCCCCCAACGAGCAGTACTTC
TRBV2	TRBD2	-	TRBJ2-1	CASSEVSGGAISEQFF	TGTGCCAGCAGTGAAGTGAGCGGGGGGGCTATAAGTGAGCAGTTCTTC
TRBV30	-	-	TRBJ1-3	CAWIKTVTSGNTIYF	TGTGCCTGGATCAAGACAGTCACCTCTGGAAACACCATATATTTT
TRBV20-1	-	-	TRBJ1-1	CSVKLEPTAFF	TGCAGTGTTAAGTTAGAGCCCACAGCTTTCTTT
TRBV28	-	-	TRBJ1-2	CASSLSSGLSYTF	TGTGCCAGCAGTTTATCGTCAGGGCTTAGCTACACCTTC
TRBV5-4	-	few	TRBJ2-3	CASSASGPNTQYF	TGTGCCAGCAGCGCGTCAGGTCCCAATACGCAGTATTTT
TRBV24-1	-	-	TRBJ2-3	CATSHPGYTDTQYF	TGTGCCACCAGTCATCCAGGGTACACAGATACGCAGTATTTT
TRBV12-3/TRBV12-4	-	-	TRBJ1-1	CASSSRAGQKAFF	TGTGCCAGCAGTTCCAGGGCAGGCCAGAAAGCTTTCTTT
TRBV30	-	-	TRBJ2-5	CAWSARGFGTQYF	TGTGCCTGGAGTGCAAGAGGCTTTGGGACCCAGTACTTC
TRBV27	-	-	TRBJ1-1	CASSLWANTEAFF	TGTGCCAGCAGTTTATGGGCGAACACTGAAGCTTTCTTT
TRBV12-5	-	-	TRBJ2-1	CASGDSRSYNEQFF	TGTGCTAGTGGTGACAGTCGCTCCTACAATGAGCAGTTCTTC
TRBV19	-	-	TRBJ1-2	CASSSPGNSNYGYTF	TGTGCCAGTAGTTCTCCCGGGAACTCTAACTATGGCTACACCTTC
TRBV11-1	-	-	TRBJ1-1	CASSRWGEGTEAFF	TGTGCCAGCAGCAGATGGGGGGAGGGGACTGAAGCTTTCTTT
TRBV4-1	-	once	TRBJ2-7	CASSSAGGYSGNYEQYF	TGCGCCAGCAGCTCTGCCGGGGGTTATTCGGGGAACTACGAGCAGTACTTC
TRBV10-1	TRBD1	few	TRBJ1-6	CASSAAGTGPSPLHF	TGCGCCAGCAGTGCCGCCGGGACAGGCCCTTCACCCCTCCACTTT
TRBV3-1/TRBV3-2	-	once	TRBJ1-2	CASSHNRGGYTF	TGTGCCAGCAGCCACAACCGGGGGGGCTACACCTTC
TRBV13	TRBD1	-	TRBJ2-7	CASGDRGTYEQYF	TGTGCCAGCGGGGACAGGGGGACCTACGAGCAGTACTTC
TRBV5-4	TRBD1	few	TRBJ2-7	CASSLIGTGRHEQYF	TGTGCCAGCAGCTTGATCGGGACAGGGAGGCACGAGCAGTACTTC
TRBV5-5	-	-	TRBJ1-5	CASSHGGEQPQHF	TGTGCCAGCAGCCACGGGGGGGAACAGCCCCAGCATTTT
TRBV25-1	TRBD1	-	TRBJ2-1	CASSVSGTGGNEQFF	TGTGCCAGCAGTGTCTCCGGGACAGGAGGGAATGAGCAGTTCTTC
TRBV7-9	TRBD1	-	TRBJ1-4	CASTQDRDYEKLFF	TGTGCCAGCACCCAGGACAGGGATTATGAAAAACTGTTTTTT
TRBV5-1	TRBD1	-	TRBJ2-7	CASSSGTELFQYF	TGCGCCAGCAGCTCGGGGACAGAATTATTCCAGTACTTC
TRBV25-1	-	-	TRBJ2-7	CASSEPGTPREQYF	TGTGCCAGCAGTGAGCCTGGGACACCGCGGGAGCAGTACTTC
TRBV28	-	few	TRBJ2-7	CASSRQDPYYEQYF	TGTGCCAGCAGCAGACAGGACCCATACTACGAGCAGTACTTC
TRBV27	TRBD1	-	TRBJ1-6	CASSLDRGYSPLHF	TGTGCCAGCAGTTTAGACAGGGGGTACTCACCCCTCCACTTT
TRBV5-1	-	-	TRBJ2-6	CASSLPGSSGANVLTF	TGCGCCAGCAGCCTCCCCGGGAGCTCTGGGGCCAACGTCCTGACTTTC
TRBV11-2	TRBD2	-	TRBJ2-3	CASSLDQVAGGLGTDTQYF	TGTGCCAGCAGCTTAGATCAAGTTGCGGGGGGGCTCGGCACAGATACGCAGTATTTT
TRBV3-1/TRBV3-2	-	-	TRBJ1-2	CASSHDSYGYTF	TGTGCCAGCAGTCATGACAGTTATGGCTACACCTTC